This T cell receptor beta chain was obtained from a study of blood T cell repertoires in COVID-19. Study in general: Whether acute or convalescent, the COVID-19 samples came from the United States, Italy and Spain.

Assay: immunoSEQ multiplex PCR; the TCRdb copy retains only in-frame clones and omits some. Found here are fewer than 350,000 clones, 85% to 90% of them singletons; the top ten hold roughly 12%. V was trimmed by 0 bases and J by 3 bases, leaving 10 bases between them. The CDR3 contains 14 residues. Germline V gives CDR1 SGHRS, CDR2 YFSETQ. The sample comprised peripheral blood. This clonotype was sampled from a young woman with COVID-19, enrolled during active disease. The genes are TRBV5-1 and TRBJ2-7, with D possibly TRBD2 on 6 matching bases. The CDR3 DNA follows: TGCGCCAGCAGCTTGGCGGACTACAGCTACGAGCAGTACTTC. Encoded protein: CASSLADYSYEQYF. Complete variable domain (other parts from reference TRBV5-1 and TRBJ2-7): KAGVTQTPRYLIKTRGQQVTLSCSPISGHRSVSWYQQTPGQGLQFLFEYFSETQRNKGNFPGRFSGRQFSNSRSEMNVSTLELGDSALYLCASSLADYSYEQYFGPGTRLTVT.